Sequencing of this TCR beta chain was carried out in a study of blood T cell repertoires in COVID-19. At the level of the study: Sites in the United States, Italy and Spain provided acute and convalescent COVID-19 samples. From T cells, B-cell-depleted T cells, or PBMCs came the material, which was cDNA or gDNA.

Methods used by the authors: Researchers report that nucleated cell counts were estimated from reference gene primer amplification. Using immunoSEQ multiplex PCR, the repertoire was profiled, and TCRdb retains in-frame clones only, with some absent. V, J and clone size are taken as reported in that table, and D and trimming were inferred from the DNA itself. The table lists some 200,000 clones, around four fifths of them singletons. The sequence derives from a woman aged 45-59 years with active or convalescent COVID-19. Sequencing used peripheral blood.

This chain's CDR3 is CASKAGGTEAFF. The CDR3 DNA follows: TGTGCCAGCAAGGCGGGAGGGACTGAAGCTTTCTTT. The chain combines TRBV3-1 (or the pseudogene TRBV3-2) with TRBJ1-1; no clear D. Trimming took off 7 bases at V and 5 bases at J, with 11 bases between the two ends. CDR3 length: 12 residues. CDR1 is LGHDT and CDR2 is YNNKEL in the germline V gene (reference sequence).